These T cell receptor beta chains were read from a single sample in a study of sequential checkpoint blockade in melanoma. Assay used: immunoSEQ multiplex PCR; TCRdb lists only in-frame clones, some missing. The profile shows around 11,000 clones, approximately 76% of them singletons. Sequences were derived from CD8+ T cells sorted from blood (inferred from file names), sampled from a patient given nivolumab and ipilimumab in sequence. These receptors were collected from a human donor with melanoma. The CDR3 runs from the conserved cysteine through the conserved F or W. Each record gives: D gene, V gene, J gene, clone size, CDR3 protein, CDR3 DNA. A D gene is named only where the DNA matches it firmly. Clone size is not always given. Where it is, it says once, few, many or a class for expanded clones.

>.|TRBV9|TRBJ2-7|.
CASSGSSYEQYF
TGTGCCAGCAGCGGGAGCTCCTACGAGCAGTACTTC
>TRBD1|TRBV6-6|TRBJ1-1|.
CASRSTGVTEAFF
TGTGCCAGCAGGTCGACAGGGGTTACTGAAGCTTTCTTT
>.|TRBV28|TRBJ2-7|.
CASSFGGEQYF
TGTGCCAGCAGTTTCGGGGGCGAGCAGTACTTC
>TRBD1|TRBV19|TRBJ1-4|.
CASSPGTATNEKLFF
TGTGCCAGTAGTCCAGGGACAGCAACTAATGAAAAACTGTTTTTT
>.|TRBV4-2|TRBJ1-2|.
CASSQEGYGYGYTF
TGTGCCAGCAGCCAAGAGGGCTATGGATATGGCTACACCTTC
>.|TRBV4-3|TRBJ1-2|few
CASSQERTGKRGYTF
TGCGCCAGCAGCCAAGAGAGAACAGGGAAACGGGGCTACACCTTC
>.|TRBV27|TRBJ2-7|.
CASSPGSVPALGQYF
TGTGCCAGCAGCCCGGGTTCAGTCCCGGCGTTGGGGCAGTACTTC
>TRBD1|TRBV5-8|TRBJ1-2|.
CASSSPGQGNYGYTF
TGTGCCAGCAGTAGCCCGGGACAGGGCAACTATGGCTACACCTTC
>TRBD2|TRBV7-6|TRBJ2-1|.
CASSRNSGDRYNEQFF
TGTGCCAGCAGCAGAAATAGCGGGGATCGCTACAATGAGCAGTTCTTC
>.|TRBV13|TRBJ2-7|.
CASSFRDRRDEQYF
TGTGCCAGCAGCTTCAGGGATAGGAGGGACGAGCAGTACTTC
>TRBD1|TRBV28|TRBJ1-2|.
CASSLWTIRTGQGYTF
TGTGCCAGCAGTTTATGGACCATCCGAACGGGACAGGGCTACACCTTC
>.|TRBV13|TRBJ2-7|.
CASSWPGDEQYF
TGTGCCAGCAGCTGGCCCGGAGACGAGCAGTACTTC
>TRBD2|TRBV5-6|TRBJ2-7|.
CASSSSGTTGEQYF
TGTGCCAGCAGCTCCAGCGGGACCACGGGCGAGCAGTACTTC
>TRBD2|TRBV5-4|TRBJ2-7|.
CASSPGAGNSYEQYF
TGTGCCAGCAGCCCCGGAGCGGGGAACTCCTACGAGCAGTACTTC
>TRBD1|TRBV19|TRBJ1-2|.
CASSATSGTGGKTNYGYTF
TGTGCCAGTAGCGCTACTTCCGGGACAGGGGGCAAGACCAACTATGGCTACACCTTC
>.|TRBV7-8|TRBJ2-7|once
CASSLTARVNYEQYF
TGTGCCAGCAGCCTAACAGCCCGAGTTAACTACGAGCAGTACTTC
>.|TRBV11-1|TRBJ2-1|.
CASSLGIFRSSYNEQFF
TGTGCCAGCAGCTTAGGAATCTTTAGGAGCTCCTACAATGAGCAGTTCTTC
>.|TRBV14|TRBJ2-7|.
CASSPGYEQYF
TGTGCCAGCAGCCCAGGCTACGAGCAGTACTTC
>.|TRBV5-1|TRBJ2-7|.
CASSSDDSEQYF
TGCGCCAGCAGCTCCGACGACAGTGAGCAGTACTTC
>.|TRBV13|TRBJ1-1|.
CASSLGAGRTEAFF
TGTGCCAGCAGCTTAGGTGCAGGGCGCACTGAAGCTTTCTTT